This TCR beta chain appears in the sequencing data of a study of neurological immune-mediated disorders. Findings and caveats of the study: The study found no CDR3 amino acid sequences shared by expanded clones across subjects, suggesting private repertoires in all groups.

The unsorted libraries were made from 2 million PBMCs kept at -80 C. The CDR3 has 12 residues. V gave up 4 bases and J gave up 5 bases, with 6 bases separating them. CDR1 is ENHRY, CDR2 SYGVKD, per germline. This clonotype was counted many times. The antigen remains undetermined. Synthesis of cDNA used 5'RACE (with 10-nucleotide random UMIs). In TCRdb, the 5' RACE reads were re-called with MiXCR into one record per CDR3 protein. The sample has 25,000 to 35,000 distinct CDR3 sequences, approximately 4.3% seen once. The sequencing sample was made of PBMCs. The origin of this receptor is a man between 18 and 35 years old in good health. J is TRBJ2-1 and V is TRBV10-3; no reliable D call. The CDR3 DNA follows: TGTGCCATCAGTGGAGAAAACAATGAGCAGTTCTTC. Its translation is CAISGENNEQFF.